The rows below give T cell receptor beta chains drawn from one sample of a study of regulatory T cells in long-lasting Graves disease. Via MiXCR, TCRdb re-called the multiplex PCR reads, giving one row per CDR3 protein. The data contain approximately 400,000 distinct CDR3 sequences, more than 12% of them singletons. This sample also belongs to another study, concerning T cells in Graves' hyperthyroidism and ophthalmopathy.

Specimen: peripheral blood mononuclear cells (PBMCs), collected at new diagnosis, from a patient treated with antithyroid drugs. The receptors were sampled from a woman aged 25 to 45 with Graves disease. Each CDR3 is given with its conserved first and last residue. Each record gives: CDR3 protein, CDR3 DNA, J gene, clone size, V gene, D gene. The D gene is left open where the match is weak. Expanded clones are given a class, and other clones once, few, many or no size at all.

CDR3aa: CASSFSTTEQYF
CDR3nt: TGTGCCAGCAGCTTTTCTACCACCGAGCAGTACTTC
j_gene: TRBJ2-7
abundance: many
v_gene: TRBV7-9
d_gene: NA

CDR3aa: CASSLGGRNEQYF
CDR3nt: TGTGCCAGCAGCTTAGGGGGAAGGAACGAGCAGTACTTC
j_gene: TRBJ2-7
abundance: few
v_gene: TRBV7-6
d_gene: NA

CDR3aa: CASSEESIGELFF
CDR3nt: TGTGCCAGCAGCGAAGAGTCCATCGGGGAGCTGTTTTTT
j_gene: TRBJ2-2
abundance: NA
v_gene: TRBV7-2
d_gene: NA

CDR3aa: CASSEDTYEQYF
CDR3nt: TGTGCCAGCAGCGAAGACACCTACGAGCAGTACTTC
j_gene: TRBJ2-7
abundance: few
v_gene: TRBV9
d_gene: NA

CDR3aa: CASSPDRERNQPQHF
CDR3nt: TGTGCCAGCTCCCCAGACAGGGAGCGAAATCAGCCCCAGCATTTT
j_gene: TRBJ1-5
abundance: many
v_gene: TRBV18
d_gene: TRBD1

CDR3aa: CATSDFNGARIGELFF
CDR3nt: TGTGCCACCAGTGATTTTAACGGGGCCCGAATAGGGGAGCTGTTTTTT
j_gene: TRBJ2-2
abundance: NA
v_gene: TRBV24-1
d_gene: NA

CDR3aa: CATDGTSGWGEQFF
CDR3nt: TGTGCCACCGACGGGACTAGTGGTTGGGGTGAGCAGTTCTTC
j_gene: TRBJ2-1
abundance: few
v_gene: TRBV6-1
d_gene: TRBD2

CDR3aa: CASRSDRNQPQHF
CDR3nt: TGTGCCAGCAGGTCAGACCGTAATCAGCCCCAGCATTTT
j_gene: TRBJ1-5
abundance: many
v_gene: TRBV6-1
d_gene: NA

CDR3aa: CSARDQGNTEAFF
CDR3nt: TGCAGTGCTAGAGATCAGGGAAACACTGAAGCTTTCTTT
j_gene: TRBJ1-1
abundance: NA
v_gene: TRBV20-1
d_gene: NA

CDR3aa: CASSFGTGHSTNEKLFF
CDR3nt: TGTGCCAGCAGCTTCGGGACAGGACATTCAACTAATGAAAAACTGTTTTTT
j_gene: TRBJ1-4
abundance: many
v_gene: TRBV28
d_gene: TRBD1

CDR3aa: CATRQANYEQYF
CDR3nt: TGTGCCACCCGGCAGGCTAACTACGAGCAGTACTTC
j_gene: TRBJ2-7
abundance: NA
v_gene: TRBV6-1
d_gene: NA

CDR3aa: CAWSPNLNTEAFF
CDR3nt: TGTGCCTGGAGTCCAAACTTGAACACTGAAGCTTTCTTT
j_gene: TRBJ1-1
abundance: many
v_gene: TRBV30
d_gene: NA

CDR3aa: CSATSGSGYEQYF
CDR3nt: TGCAGTGCTACCAGCGGGAGTGGGTACGAGCAGTACTTC
j_gene: TRBJ2-7
abundance: few
v_gene: TRBV20-1
d_gene: TRBD2

CDR3aa: CSAGSGGKLFF
CDR3nt: TGCAGTGCGGGTTCAGGGGGAAAACTGTTTTTT
j_gene: TRBJ1-4
abundance: NA
v_gene: TRBV20-1
d_gene: TRBD1

CDR3aa: CASSQDPVLAGNPIGQIQYF
CDR3nt: TGTGCCAGCAGCCAAGATCCGGTACTAGCGGGAAACCCCATCGGGCAGATCCAGTACTTC
j_gene: TRBJ2-5
abundance: once
v_gene: TRBV7-2
d_gene: TRBD2

CDR3aa: CASSFMGSPHSNQPQHF
CDR3nt: TGTGCCAGCAGCTTTATGGGGTCACCCCATAGCAATCAGCCCCAGCATTTT
j_gene: TRBJ1-5
abundance: NA
v_gene: TRBV7-9
d_gene: NA

CDR3aa: CASSLFRDAEAFF
CDR3nt: TGTGCCAGCAGTTTATTTCGCGACGCAGAAGCTTTCTTT
j_gene: TRBJ1-1
abundance: many
v_gene: TRBV12-3/TRBV12-4
d_gene: NA

CDR3aa: CASSFPGGPGEGEQFF
CDR3nt: TGTGCCAGCAGTTTTCCGGGAGGACCAGGGGAGGGTGAGCAGTTCTTC
j_gene: TRBJ2-1
abundance: many
v_gene: TRBV28
d_gene: NA

CDR3aa: CASSRPGTDSGNTIYF
CDR3nt: TGTGCCAGCAGCCGGCCAGGGACAGACTCTGGAAACACCATATATTTT
j_gene: TRBJ1-3
abundance: NA
v_gene: TRBV5-4
d_gene: TRBD1

CDR3aa: CSARSPGGNQPQHF
CDR3nt: TGCAGTGCTAGATCCCCGGGGGGGAATCAGCCCCAGCATTTT
j_gene: TRBJ1-5
abundance: many
v_gene: TRBV20-1
d_gene: NA

CDR3aa: CSAEEANPTDTQYF
CDR3nt: TGCAGTGCTGAGGAGGCAAACCCCACAGATACGCAGTATTTT
j_gene: TRBJ2-3
abundance: many
v_gene: TRBV20-1
d_gene: NA

CDR3aa: CASSSGQYRPPLHF
CDR3nt: TGTGCCAGCAGTTCGGGACAGTACAGGCCACCCCTCCACTTT
j_gene: TRBJ1-6
abundance: NA
v_gene: TRBV12-3/TRBV12-4
d_gene: TRBD1

CDR3aa: CASSGQGSYEQYF
CDR3nt: TGTGCCAGCAGCGGACAGGGCTCCTACGAGCAGTACTTC
j_gene: TRBJ2-7
abundance: many
v_gene: TRBV13
d_gene: TRBD1

CDR3aa: CASSELVAGVAKNIQYF
CDR3nt: TGTGCCAGCAGTGAATTGGTAGCGGGAGTTGCCAAAAACATTCAGTACTTC
j_gene: TRBJ2-4
abundance: NA
v_gene: TRBV25-1
d_gene: TRBD2

CDR3aa: CSVRRAGAGEQYF
CDR3nt: TGCAGTGTAAGGAGAGCGGGAGCGGGGGAGCAGTACTTC
j_gene: TRBJ2-7
abundance: many
v_gene: TRBV20-1
d_gene: TRBD2

CDR3aa: CASSEDSSPGGGNTIYF
CDR3nt: TGCGCCAGCAGTGAAGATAGTTCACCCGGCGGGGGAAACACCATATATTTT
j_gene: TRBJ1-3
abundance: few
v_gene: TRBV6-9
d_gene: NA

CDR3aa: CASRQTSGRSYEQYF
CDR3nt: TGTGCCAGCAGACAAACTAGCGGCCGCTCCTACGAGCAGTACTTC
j_gene: TRBJ2-7
abundance: many
v_gene: TRBV28
d_gene: TRBD2

CDR3aa: CASARATLYNERFF
CDR3nt: TGTGCCAGCGCCCGGGCCACCCTCTACAATGAGCGGTTCTTC
j_gene: TRBJ2-1
abundance: NA
v_gene: TRBV12-3/TRBV12-4
d_gene: NA

CDR3aa: CASSLALDDTEAFF
CDR3nt: TGCGCCAGCAGCTTGGCCCTAGACGACACTGAAGCTTTCTTT
j_gene: TRBJ1-1
abundance: many
v_gene: TRBV5-1
d_gene: NA

CDR3aa: CASHRRDTNEKLFF
CDR3nt: TGTGCCAGCCACCGCAGGGACACTAATGAAAAACTGTTTTTT
j_gene: TRBJ1-4
abundance: NA
v_gene: TRBV27
d_gene: NA

CDR3aa: CASSATIGGYEQYF
CDR3nt: TGTGCCAGCAGCGCCACTATTGGGGGCTACGAGCAGTACTTC
j_gene: TRBJ2-7
abundance: NA
v_gene: TRBV7-9
d_gene: NA